Each of the 14 T cell receptor beta chains below was sequenced from the same sample in a study of T cell responses to AZD1222 COVID-19 vaccine. Assay used: immunoSEQ multiplex PCR; TCRdb lists only in-frame clones, some missing. The top ten clones hold 5% to 5.5% of a sample with 130,000 to 150,000 clones, roughly 86% of them seen once. This specimen consisted of peripheral blood, obtained 28 days after the second AZD1222 dose. The receptors come from an adult who received the AZD1222 COVID-19 vaccine.

The rearrangement joins TRBV7-2 to TRBJ2-1, with D hard to call. V was pared by 5 bases and J by 6 bases, with 17 bases between. The germline gives CDR1 SGHTA, CDR2 FQGNSA. The CDR3 is 15 amino acids. The CDR3 sequence: CASSPPPWLRNEQFF. The CDR3 DNA is TGTGCCAGCAGCCCCCCACCATGGCTTCGCAATGAGCAGTTCTTC.

The rearrangement links TRBV9 to TRBJ2-3; a weak D match, TRBD2 (5 bases). The CDR3 is 15 amino acids. Trimming shortened V by 0 bases and J by 0 bases, and 8 bases separated the two germline ends. Germline V CDR1 and CDR2: SGDLS, YYNGEE. The CDR3 reads CASSVDWESTDTQYF. For the CDR3, the DNA is TGTGCCAGCAGCGTAGACTGGGAGAGCACAGATACGCAGTATTTT.

This clone was seen just once. CDR3 region: CASASLASTDTQYF. CDR3 coding DNA: TGTGCCAGCGCGTCACTAGCGAGCACAGATACGCAGTATTTT. This rearrangement joins TRBV6-5 to TRBJ2-3; 7 bases are a match to TRBD2. The V and J ends lost 8 bases and 0 bases, in that order; junction bases with no gene match: 5. This CDR3 is 14 amino acids long. Germline V CDR1 and CDR2: MNHEY, SVGAGI.

The CDR3 DNA reads as TGTGCCAGCAGCCCTACAGGGGGCCATGGGAATCAGCCCCAGCATTTT. Amino acids: CASSPTGGHGNQPQHF. The chain employs TRBV6-2 or TRBV6-3 and TRBJ1-5; TRBD1 matches 9 bases. The V gene end was trimmed by 6 bases and the J gene end by 4 bases; junction bases not matched to a gene: 10. The CDR3 sequence is 16 residues long. Per germline, CDR1 MNHEY and CDR2 SVGEGT.

In DNA form, the CDR3 reads TGTGCCTGGGAGGGGGCCTCAATGAACACTGAAGCTTTCTTT. It encodes CAWEGASMNTEAFF. The genes are TRBV30 and TRBJ1-1; 7 bases align to TRBD1. CDR1 GTSNPN and CDR2 SVGIG come from the germline V gene (reference sequence). The CDR3 sequence is 14 residues long. The V segment lost 5 bases and the J segment 0 bases; nucleotides outside the gene matches: 6.

Written as DNA, the CDR3 is TGTGCCTGGAGGGGAGACCTTCGGACTGAAGCTTTCTTT. Its protein product is CAWRGDLRTEAFF. V is TRBV30 and J is TRBJ1-1; no clear D. CDR1 and CDR2 (germline): GTSNPN, SVGIG (reference sequence). V shed 3 bases and J shed 5 bases, with 13 bases lying between them. CDR3 length equals 13 residues. Variable domain in full (rest from reference TRBV30 and TRBJ1-1): SQTIHQWPATLVQPVGSPLSLECTVEGTSNPNLYWYRQAAGRGLQLLFYSVGIGQISSEVPQNLSASRPQDRQFILSSKKLLLSDSGFYLCAWRGDLRTEAFFGQGTRLTVV.

The J gene is TRBJ1-1, the V gene TRBV28; D is perhaps TRBD1 (5 bases). The germline gives CDR1 MDHEN, CDR2 SYDVKM. The CDR3 length is 13 residues. V lost 5 bases and J lost 4, with 11 bases in between. CDR3 residues: CASSLGTGTEAFF. CDR3 sequence (DNA): TGTGCCAGCAGTCTTGGGACTGGCACTGAAGCTTTCTTT.

V gene TRBV6-5 combines with J gene TRBJ1-3; D is unresolved. This CDR3 has 14 residues. In germline, CDR1 is MNHEY, CDR2 SVGAGI. V shed 7 bases and J shed 0 bases, with 10 bases lying between them. CDR3 loop: CASTGTSSGNTIYF. DNA for the CDR3: TGTGCCAGCACTGGTACCTCCTCTGGAAACACCATATATTTT.

The chain couples TRBV10-3 to TRBJ2-1; no clear D. This CDR3 region has 14 residues. Germline CDR1 is ENHRY and CDR2 is SYGVKD. The V and J ends lost 3 bases and 6 bases respectively, with 12 bases between them. The CDR3 DNA reads TGTGCCATCAGTGACTCCCCCCGGGCCAATGAGCAGTTCTTC. It encodes CAISDSPRANEQFF.

The V and J genes are TRBV30 and TRBJ2-1; D ambiguous. This CDR3 has 13 residues. Trimming removed 0 bases from V and 13 bases from J, with 16 bases in between. CDR1 and CDR2 from the germline V gene are GTSNPN and SVGIG (reference sequence). This CDR3 reads CAWSVGFPPVQFF. The DNA for the CDR3 is TGTGCCTGGAGTGTGGGTTTTCCGCCCGTCCAGTTCTTC.

The count of this clone is one. The chain recombines TRBV5-4 with TRBJ2-2, with 7 nucleotides matching TRBD2. From germline, CDR1 is SGHNT and CDR2 YYREEE (reference sequence). This CDR3 contains 16 residues. After removal of 0 bases from V and 4 bases from J, the junction contained 6 bases not matched to a gene. The CDR3 DNA reads TGTGCCAGCAGCTTGGCGGCTAGCGGACTCACCGGGGAGCTGTTTTTT. The encoded protein is CASSLAASGLTGELFF.

About this clone itself: The junction and the germline gene differ at one end; a read error may be behind it. The rearrangement links TRBV7-7 to TRBJ2-3, with 8 bases matching TRBD2. Germline CDR1 is SSHAT and CDR2 is FNYEAQ (reference sequence). The CDR3 is made up of 14 amino acids. CDR3 loop: CASSQLADGDTQYF. The CDR3 DNA reads TGTGCTAGCAGCCAACTAGCGGATGGGGATACGCAGTATTTT.

This chain links TRBV4-1 with TRBJ2-3, with unresolved D. This CDR3 contains 15 residues. Deletions cut 2 bases from V and 4 bases from J, with 13 bases between. The germline V gene has CDR1 MGHRA and CDR2 YSYEKL. The CDR3 region has the DNA TGCGCCAGCAGCCAACCTGTTGCAAGGCCAGATACGCAGTATTTT. It codes for CASSQPVARPDTQYF.

V gene TRBV30 combines with J gene TRBJ1-5; tentatively, D is TRBD1 (6 bases). Germline V gives CDR1 GTSNPN, CDR2 SVGIG (reference sequence). Trimming shortened V by 4 bases and J by 1 base, and 11 bases separated the two germline ends. This CDR3 has 14 amino acids. The CDR3 here is CAWTAGQSNQPQHF. The CDR3 DNA follows: TGTGCCTGGACCGCCGGACAGAGCAATCAGCCCCAGCATTTT.